The following is a T cell receptor beta chain sequence with its context. The antigen it binds to is not known. No base-level quality is on record; no much larger clone is a single base apart. The data are from a study of CD4 T cells in relation to SARS-CoV-2 and coronaviruses (dated by TCRdb to the early 2020s). Concerning the study at large: The ViraFEST assay cultured PBMCs with antigen for nine to eleven days, then sequenced TCR beta CDR3s to find antigen-specific clonal expansions. Across all 12 patients in the convalescent cohort, the median age was around 40 years, with a range of roughly 21 to 72 years. Among the roughly 12 convalescent patients, 8 males and 4 females were included, and two of the subjects were Hispanic. Shared crossreactive spike epitopes were mapped to their HLA restriction using patient-derived lymphoblastoid cell lines. At the level of individual TCR clonotypes, the study measured memory CD4+ T cell crossreactivity between SARS-CoV-2 spike protein and common cold coronavirus spike proteins. Samples from a few pre-COVID donors and the naive versus memory experiments were sequenced with the Adaptive Biotechnologies TCR-sequencing kit; other data were Illumina-based. A different TCR-beta assay, based on Illumina, was used to sequence expansion assays from other donors in the study. Study-wide conclusions, independent of this receptor: Naive versus memory sequencing indicated the assay detects memory recall responses rather than primary responses primed during culture. Crossreactivity analysis centred on spike protein, so crossreactivity against other viral proteins was not assessed. About 60% of donors had memory CD4+ clonotypes that crossrecognized SARS-CoV-2 and at least one common cold coronavirus spike. Small numbers of patients and of tested TCRs limited the study. No donor contributed both pre-pandemic and post-infection samples, which limited tracing the source of pre-existing responses. Crossreactive clones showed significantly weaker SARS-CoV-2-driven expansion than monoreactive clones, consistent with antigenic imprinting.

CEF-cultured naive and memory CD4+ T cell DNA received survey-level immunoSEQ TCR-beta sequencing. Per the original workflow: Preprocessing removed nonproductive sequences and CDR3s not starting with C, not ending with F or W, or shorter than 7 amino acids. The MANAFEST web app was used to call antigen-specific clonotypes on the basis of expansion compared with the reference and with other culture wells. A clone was considered positive if significant expansion relative to the reference culture was observed in 2 of 3 replicate wells at an FDR below 0.05. To be called positive, a clone also had to show significant expansion compared with every other tandem well and an odds ratio greater than 5. Cultured and uncultured naive and memory CD4+ repertoires were searched for CDR3s previously identified as spike- and CEF-reactive. Pairwise Levenshtein distance, computed with the stringdist R package after three terminal residues were trimmed from each end, was used as the measure of CDR3 homology. The clones in this table, taken by TCRdb from immuneACCESS, are in-frame only. Not every clone is retained; where verified, under half of the shortfall comes from an unresolved V gene, and the cause of the rest is unknown. V, J and clone size are taken as reported in that table, and D and trimming were inferred from the DNA itself. The sample profile shows tens of thousands of clones; approximately 80% of them were found once. Over 0.95% of the sample belongs to the ten largest clones.

Naive and memory CD4+ T cells were separated from cryopreserved PBMCs through CD4 enrichment, which was followed by EasySep naive CD4+ T cell enrichment. Sorted naive or memory CD4+ T cells (around 100,000) were cultured 1:1 with T cell-depleted PBMCs and CEF peptides for over eight days. Triplicate replicate wells were generally used for each peptide culture condition. PBMCs were isolated from leukapheresis product or whole blood by Ficoll-Paque PLUS gradient centrifugation. PBMCs were either used fresh in the expansion assay or cryopreserved at -140 degrees C. The QIAamp Micro DNA Kit was used to extract genomic DNA from the CD4+ T cells. The material sequenced was naive CD4+ T cells from PBMCs, cultured in vitro. This specimen's cell subset or site label, interpreted: naive CD4+ T cells isolated by negative enrichment. The clonotype was recovered from an adult with COVID-19.

The sequence in DNA is TGTGCCAGCAGCCCTGCGGACAGGATTGGAACAGATACGCAGTATTTT. Translated, it reads CASSPADRIGTDTQYF. In this chain, TRBV7-8 is recombined with TRBJ2-3; 7 nucleotides in the junction match TRBD1. Inclusive of the bounding cysteine and phenylalanine, the CDR3 is 16 residues long. Only CDR3 DNA is held: 48 bases, read in frame from base 1. Germline trimming: 5 bases from V, 3 bases from J; junction bases outside gene matches: 11. The germline V gene gives CDR1 as SGHVS and CDR2 as FQNEAQ. Outside the CDR3, residues come from the reference TRBV7-8 and TRBJ2-3 proteins, so the full variable domain is: GAGVSQSPRYKVAKRGQDVALRCDPISGHVSLFWYQQALGQGPEFLTYFQNEAQLDKSGLPSDRFFAERPEGSVSTLKIQRTQQEDSAVYLCASSPADRIGTDTQYFGPGTRLTVL.